The T cell receptor beta chain under discussion was sequenced for a study of beta chain features in type 1 diabetes. Via CD45RO/CCR7/CD25/CD127/CD95/CD27, cells of the CD4+ naive, central memory, regulatory and stem cell-like memory subsets were sorted. Germline V gene data show CDR1 as GTSNPN and CDR2 as SVGIG (reference sequence). The CDR3 runs to 14 residues. With 3 bases removed from V and 1 base from J, the gap between germline ends came to 12 bases. Isolated RNA was reverse transcribed in full, so expressed TCRB transcripts were sequenced. Here immunoSEQ multiplex PCR was the method, and the copy in TCRdb shows in-frame clones only, minus some. There are roughly 330,000 clones in the sample; approximately 9.9% occur only once, and more than 0.015% lies in the top ten.

The sequenced material came from naive CD4+ T cells from blood. The receptor was derived from a woman between 25 and 40 years old in good health. J is TRBJ1-1 and V is TRBV30, with D tentatively TRBD1 (6 bases). The CDR3 sequence: CAWRGETGNTEAFF. The CDR3, as DNA: TGTGCCTGGAGAGGGGAGACAGGGAACACTGAAGCTTTCTTT.